This T cell receptor (beta chain) was sequenced for a study of shared clonotypes between healthy human individuals (dated by TCRdb to 2018 to 2021). Regarding the complete study: Three men and two women, aged 18 to 49 years, made up the cohort. Per donor, three plates each were used for CD4 naive and CD4 memory, two for CD8 naive, and one for CD8 memory. To estimate repertoire size and how much clonotype sharing occurs between individuals, the study deeply sequenced the blood TCR repertoires of roughly 5 healthy adults. Different laboratories and diverse techniques were used to prepare libraries and sequence TCR repertoires, to increase sequencing depth and limit assay-specific biases. Each donor's leukapheresis produced roughly between roughly 0.85 and 9.5 billion PBMCs.

There are 10 amino acids in the CDR3, from cysteine to phenylalanine inclusive. The kept DNA is CDR3 alone, 30 bases in frame from the first base. From a lookup of the germline V gene (reference sequence), CDR1 and CDR2 are MNHNY and SVGAGI. V loses 8 bases of germline sequence and J loses 9 bases, and the interval between the two ends is 8 bases. CD8 naive samples were CD45RO-negative cells positively selected for CCR7, giving a CD45RA+CCR7+ population that excluded TemRA cells. The donors were healthy, HIV-negative adults who had no recently reported acute infections or vaccinations. Only Caucasian adults living in Nashville, Tennessee, USA were represented among the donors. Blood was obtained by leukapheresis, after which PBMCs were separated by Ficoll-Histopaque density gradient centrifugation and cryopreserved in liquid nitrogen vapor phase. Purity and quantity of every magnetically sorted T cell population were checked by analytical flow cytometry. Each sorted fraction had its genomic DNA isolated and then quantified by UV absorbance on a Nanodrop 2000c.

Worth noting for this clone: It lacks a known antigen. Per-base qualities were not stored, and no clone one base away is much larger.

Here is what the overall study found, with its caveats: Because the study included only a small number of donors, the genetic and exposure-history diversity represented was limited. Incomplete sequencing was indicated by rarefaction of sorted-subset datasets, despite the large sequencing depth. When several donors were compared, the shared fraction of clonotypes was about 5% for naive CD4, 3.5% to 4% for naive CD8, about 2.5% for memory CD4, and 0.35% to 0.4% for memory CD8. Estimated clonotype richness was generally larger for naive than for memory subsets. Sampling was limited to blood, and TCR repertoires in tissue likely differ from TCR repertoires in blood. Based on pairwise subsampling, the degree of clonotype sharing among donors was expected to be affected by sequencing depth. Compared with non-shared clonotypes, the clonotypes found in all four sorted-subset donors had higher generation probabilities.

Using the deep immunoSEQ assay, multiplex PCR amplified TCR CDR3 regions from genomic DNA. Extracted genomic DNA from each cell subset was spread evenly across all wells of several immunoSEQ 96-well plates, with each plate serving as a replicate. For sorted subsets, 150 to 250 ng of genomic DNA, equivalent to some 30,000 T cell genomes, went into each replicate PCR. Purified libraries were quantified with a Qubit 3.0 fluorometer, sized on a Bioanalyzer 2100, and re-quantified with the KAPA Library Quantification kit. A separate single-read 150-cycle Illumina NextSeq 550 flow cell was used to sequence each immunoSEQ 96-well plate. Per the authors' processing: The immunoSEQ output contained only junctional sequences without quality scores, so filtering could not match that applied to full-length reads. To assign V/J genes and CDR3, sequences were annotated using PyIR, a Python wrapper for IgBLAST v1.9, with IMGT germline references. Reads with weak V/J assignments (E-value above 1e-6), missing CDR3, stop codons, out-of-frame junctions, or ambiguous translated residues were removed. V3J clonotypes were defined as sequences sharing an identical inferred V gene, J gene, and CDR3 amino acid sequence. Percentage overlap between repertoires was computed as shared unique clonotypes divided by the size of the smaller repertoire. Richness of each repertoire was evaluated using RTK rarefaction, the Chao1 estimator, and Recon v2.1 estimates of unobserved clonotypes. Generation probabilities for all TCRbeta clonotypes obtained by the gDNA method from a handful of donors were computed using OLGA. TCRdb mirrors the immuneACCESS table, restricted to in-frame sequences. Some clones are absent from its copies; in checked studies, under half trace to an unresolved V gene, and the reason for the others is unknown. V, J and clone size derive from that table, while D and trimming were established from the DNA sequence. For this sample there are millions of clones; about 92% appear just once. Of the sample, roughly 1.8% is held by the ten largest clones.

Sequenced material: naive CD8+ T cells from PBMCs. Reading the label with the study, this specimen's cell subset or site is: CD45RA+CCR7+. Here the chain combines TRBV6-6 and TRBJ2-1, with TRBD2 perhaps the D gene, on 6 matching bases. The sequence derives from a man in his late teens or twenties in good health. Some clones in this sample may be carry-over from other donors' samples. The sequenced DNA is TGTGCCAGCGGGGAGGTTGAGCAGTTCTTC. Its product reads: CASGEVEQFF.